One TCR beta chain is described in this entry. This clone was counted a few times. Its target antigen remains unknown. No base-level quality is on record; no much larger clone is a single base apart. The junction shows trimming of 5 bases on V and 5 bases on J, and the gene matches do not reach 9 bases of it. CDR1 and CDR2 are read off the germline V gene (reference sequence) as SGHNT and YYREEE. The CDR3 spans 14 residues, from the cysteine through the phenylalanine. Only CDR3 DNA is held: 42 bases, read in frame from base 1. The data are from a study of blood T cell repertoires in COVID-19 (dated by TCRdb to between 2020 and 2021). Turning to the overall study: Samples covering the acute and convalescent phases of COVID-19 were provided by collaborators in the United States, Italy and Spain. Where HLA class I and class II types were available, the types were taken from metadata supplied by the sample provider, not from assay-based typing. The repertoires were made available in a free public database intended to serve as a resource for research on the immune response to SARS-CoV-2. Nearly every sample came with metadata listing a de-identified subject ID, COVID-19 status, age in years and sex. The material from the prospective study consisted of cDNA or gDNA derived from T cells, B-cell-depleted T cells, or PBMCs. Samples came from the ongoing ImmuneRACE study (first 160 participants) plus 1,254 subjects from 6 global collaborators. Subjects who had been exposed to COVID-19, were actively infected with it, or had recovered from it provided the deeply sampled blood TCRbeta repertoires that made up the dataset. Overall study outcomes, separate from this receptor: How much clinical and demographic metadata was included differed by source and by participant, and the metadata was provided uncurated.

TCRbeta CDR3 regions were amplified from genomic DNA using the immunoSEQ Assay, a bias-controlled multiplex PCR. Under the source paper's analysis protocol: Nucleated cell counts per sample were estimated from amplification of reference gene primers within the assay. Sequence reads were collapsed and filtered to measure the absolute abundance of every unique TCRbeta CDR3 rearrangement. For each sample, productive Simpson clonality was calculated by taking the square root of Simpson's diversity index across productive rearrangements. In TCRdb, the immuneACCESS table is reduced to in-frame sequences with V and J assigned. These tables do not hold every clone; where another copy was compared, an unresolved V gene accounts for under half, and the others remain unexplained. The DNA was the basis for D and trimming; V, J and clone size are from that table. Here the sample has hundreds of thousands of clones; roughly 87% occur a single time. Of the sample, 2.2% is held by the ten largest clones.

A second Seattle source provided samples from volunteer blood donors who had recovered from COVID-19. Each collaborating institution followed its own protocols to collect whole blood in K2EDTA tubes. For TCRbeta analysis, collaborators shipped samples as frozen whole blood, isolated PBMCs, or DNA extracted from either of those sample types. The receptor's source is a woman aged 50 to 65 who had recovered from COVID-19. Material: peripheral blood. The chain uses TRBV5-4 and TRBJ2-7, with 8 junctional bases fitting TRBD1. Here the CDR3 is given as CASRIQGARHEQYF. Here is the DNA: TGTGCCAGCAGAATCCAGGGGGCGCGCCACGAGCAGTACTTC. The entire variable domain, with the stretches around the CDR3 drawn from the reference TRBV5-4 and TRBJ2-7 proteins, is ETGVTQSPTHLIKTRGQQVTLRCSSQSGHNTVSWYQQALGQGPQFIFQYYREEENGRGNFPPRFSGLQFPNYSSELNVNALELDDSALYLCASRIQGARHEQYFGPGTRLTVT.